A selection of T cell receptor beta chains follows, all from one sample in a study of blood T cell repertoires in COVID-19. Some clones are missing from TCRdb's copy, which holds only in-frame ones; the method was immunoSEQ multiplex PCR. In the table there are some 100,000 clones, 80% to 90% of which are singletons. Sequenced input: peripheral blood. Every receptor here comes from a human donor in a cohort sampled during active COVID-19. Both conserved end residues are part of each CDR3. D genes are given only for firm matches. Clone size is shown for a subset of rows, as once, few, many or a class of expanded clone.

TGTGCCAGCAGTGCACCGGGACTAGCTATCAATGAGCAGTTCTTC CASSAPGLAINEQFF TRBV25-1 NA TRBJ2-1 TRBD2 15
TGCGCCAGCAGCTTCGGGAGGGTAAGAGCCGGGGAGCTGTTTTTT CASSFGRVRAGELFF TRBV5-1 NA TRBJ2-2 TRBD2 15
TGTGCCAGCAGTTACTCGATCGGTCCCGTTCGGACAGGGAACTATGGCTACACCTTC CASSYSIGPVRTGNYGYTF TRBV6-2/TRBV6-3 NA TRBJ1-2 TRBD1 19
TGTGCCAGCTCACAATCAACCGGGACAGGGTTTTCGGTGCTGTTTTTT CASSQSTGTGFSVLFF TRBV18 NA TRBJ2-2 TRBD1 16
TGTGCCAGCAGCCAAGATGCAGGGGTCGAGCAGTACTTC CASSQDAGVEQYF TRBV4-2 NA TRBJ2-7 NA 13
TGTGCCAGCTCACCATGGCAGTCAGAGACCCAGTACTTC CASSPWQSETQYF TRBV18 once TRBJ2-5 NA 13
TGTGCCAGCAGTTATTACCCGGGAGCCGAGCAGTACTTC CASSYYPGAEQYF TRBV6-5 NA TRBJ2-7 NA 13
TGTGCCAGCAGCCACCGATGGGCTAGCGGGGGCCACAATGAGCAGTTCTTC CASSHRWASGGHNEQFF TRBV3-1/TRBV3-2 NA TRBJ2-1 TRBD2 17
TGTGCCATCAGTGAGGGGACTAGCGGGGGGGTCTTGCCAGATACGCAGTATTTT CAISEGTSGGVLPDTQYF TRBV10-3 few TRBJ2-3 TRBD2 18
TGCGCCAGCAGCTCCGGGACAGCTTTATACGAGCAGTACTTC CASSSGTALYEQYF TRBV5-1 few TRBJ2-7 TRBD1 14
TGTGCCAGCAGCGTCAGGACAGTTTCGTTAGAAAAACTGTTTTTT CASSVRTVSLEKLFF TRBV11-2 few TRBJ1-4 NA 15
TGCGCCAGCAGTCAATATCCCCCGAGGCAGCCTGAAAAACTGTTTTTT CASSQYPPRQPEKLFF TRBV23-1 NA TRBJ1-4 NA 16
TGTGCCAGCAGCTTAGGACAGGGCTTAGTCAATCAGCCCCAGCATTTT CASSLGQGLVNQPQHF TRBV5-6 NA TRBJ1-5 TRBD1 16
TGCAGTGCTTCTCCCAACTATGGCTACACCTTC CSASPNYGYTF TRBV20-1 few TRBJ1-2 NA 11
TGTGCCAGCAGTCGGAACAGGCTGAGCTCCTACGAGCAGTACTTC CASSRNRLSSYEQYF TRBV28 NA TRBJ2-7 NA 15
TGTGCCAGTAGCGGACAGATGAACACTGAAGCTTTCTTT CASSGQMNTEAFF TRBV19 NA TRBJ1-1 NA 13
TGTGCCTGGACTGAGGACAGGGGGCTTGGCTACACCTTC CAWTEDRGLGYTF TRBV30 NA TRBJ1-2 TRBD1 13
TGTGCCAGCAGACTAGCGGGGGGGCAGGGCGAGCAGTACTTC CASRLAGGQGEQYF TRBV2 NA TRBJ2-7 TRBD2 14
TGTGCCAGCTCAAGACAGGGGGCTTATGAAAAACTGTTTTTT CASSRQGAYEKLFF TRBV18 NA TRBJ1-4 TRBD1 14
TGTGCCAGCAGTTCCATGGTTGGAGGGGACTACGAGCAGTACTTC CASSSMVGGDYEQYF TRBV28 NA TRBJ2-7 NA 15
TGTGCCAGCTCACCAGACAGGGGGATTTCACCCCTCCACTTT CASSPDRGISPLHF TRBV18 NA TRBJ1-6 TRBD1 14
TGTGCCAGCAGCCTCGAGGGGATAGGGACAGATTCCTACGAGCAGTACTTC CASSLEGIGTDSYEQYF TRBV13 NA TRBJ2-7 TRBD1 17
TGTGCCAGCAGCCCCAACAGGGGGCAGAACACCGGGGAGCTGTTTTTT CASSPNRGQNTGELFF TRBV7-2 NA TRBJ2-2 TRBD1 16
TGTGCCAGCTCACCATCGACTCCAGGGTCTTCCTACAATGAGCAGTTCTTC CASSPSTPGSSYNEQFF TRBV18 NA TRBJ2-1 NA 17
TGCGCCAGCAGCCAAGGGGGCAATAACTATGGCTACACCTTC CASSQGGNNYGYTF TRBV4-1 NA TRBJ1-2 NA 14
TGTGCCAGCAGCCAAGACCTCGCAGGAGGGACAACTAATGAAAAACTGTTTTTT CASSQDLAGGTTNEKLFF TRBV3-1/TRBV3-2 NA TRBJ1-4 NA 18
TGTGCCAGCAGCTTAGGCACAGGGTACGGTCAGCCCCAGCATTTT CASSLGTGYGQPQHF TRBV7-2 NA TRBJ1-5 NA 15
TGCAGCGTTACCCGGGTTCCGGAGACCCAGTACTTC CSVTRVPETQYF TRBV29-1 few TRBJ2-5 NA 12
TGTGCCTGGGGACATACAGATTCTGGAAACACCATATATTTT CAWGHTDSGNTIYF TRBV30 NA TRBJ1-3 NA 14
TGTGCCAGCAGTGAAGCCCGAGCGGGGCCCGGCACCGGGGAGCTGTTTTTT CASSEARAGPGTGELFF TRBV2 NA TRBJ2-2 TRBD2 17
TGCGCCAGCAGCCCGGGACAGTCCTCTGGAAACACCATATATTTT CASSPGQSSGNTIYF TRBV5-1 NA TRBJ1-3 TRBD1 15
TGTGCCAGCAGCCTGGGGTCTGCCCGGGGGACTGAAGCTTTCTTT CASSLGSARGTEAFF TRBV5-4 few TRBJ1-1 NA 15
TGTGCCAGCAGTCCCCGGGACAGAAGATACGAGCAGTACTTC CASSPRDRRYEQYF TRBV6-5 NA TRBJ2-7 TRBD1 14
TGTGCCAGCAGGCCAGGGGGGAACATTCAGTACTTC CASRPGGNIQYF TRBV6-5 NA TRBJ2-4 NA 12
TGCGCCAGCAGCCAAACTGGTGAAGCTTTCTTT CASSQTGEAFF TRBV4-1 NA TRBJ1-1 NA 11
TGTGCCAGCAGTGGTCAGGGACTAGCGGGGGCTCGGGGGCTGTTTTTT CASSGQGLAGARGLFF TRBV2 NA TRBJ2-2 TRBD2 16
TGTGCTAGTGGTTTGCAAACTCTGTCGCCCCAGCATTTT CASGLQTLSPQHF TRBV12-5 NA TRBJ1-5 NA 13
TGTGCCAGCAAGGGGGGGGGCAGTTACAATGAGCAGTTCTTC CASKGGGSYNEQFF TRBV28 NA TRBJ2-1 NA 14
TGTGCCAGCAGCCAAGGAGGATCTAGCGGCGGGACCCAGTACTTC CASSQGGSSGGTQYF TRBV14 NA TRBJ2-5 TRBD2 15
TGTGCCAGCATCGCACTAGCCTTCATCGGCTACAATGAGCAGTTCTTC CASIALAFIGYNEQFF TRBV2 NA TRBJ2-1 NA 16
TGTGCCAGCGCGGGTAACTATGGCTACACCTTC CASAGNYGYTF TRBV12-3/TRBV12-4 NA TRBJ1-2 NA 11
TGTGCCAGCTCACCCCTGGAGGTACTTAAAAACACTGAAGCTTTCTTT CASSPLEVLKNTEAFF TRBV18 NA TRBJ1-1 NA 16
TGTGCCAGTAGTGCGCAACAGGGCCGTTCACCCCTCCACTTT CASSAQQGRSPLHF TRBV19 few TRBJ1-6 NA 14
TGTGCCTGGAGCCGGGCCGGGGACACTGAAGCTTTCTTT CAWSRAGDTEAFF TRBV30 NA TRBJ1-1 NA 13
TGTGCCAGCAGAAACCAAGATGGGGCTGGCACCGGGGAGCTGTTTTTT CASRNQDGAGTGELFF TRBV6-6 NA TRBJ2-2 NA 16
TGTGCCAGCAGTTACTCTCGGGGGGGGCCGATCGATGAGCAGTTCTTC CASSYSRGGPIDEQFF TRBV6-5 NA TRBJ2-1 TRBD2 16
TGTGCCAGCGGCTTGGGACAGGAGACAGATACGCAGTATTTT CASGLGQETDTQYF TRBV11-2 NA TRBJ2-3 TRBD1 14